This entry features one T cell receptor beta chain sequence. Unique molecular identifiers tagged the TCRbeta library. Each CDR3 protein is one row after TCRdb ran MiXCR on the PCR reads. The sample lists 640,000 or so distinct CDR3 sequences; about 15% were seen once. In germline, CDR1 is SEHNR, CDR2 FQNEAQ (reference sequence). Germline trimming cut 5 bases from V and 0 bases from J; bases unmatched to any gene: 5. The CDR3 is 15 amino acids. This specimen belongs to a study of T-cell reconstitution after alpha-beta-depleted transplantation in children. The sample here was PBMCs from the stem cell graft donor, taken from the stem cell graft. This sequence originates from a human donor who donated a stem cell graft to a child with acute myeloid leukemia. The V gene is TRBV7-9, the J gene TRBJ2-7; 9 positions match TRBD1. In DNA form, the CDR3 reads TGTGCCAGCAGCCTCCGGACAGGGGTCTCCTACGAGCAGTACTTC. Translation: CASSLRTGVSYEQYF.